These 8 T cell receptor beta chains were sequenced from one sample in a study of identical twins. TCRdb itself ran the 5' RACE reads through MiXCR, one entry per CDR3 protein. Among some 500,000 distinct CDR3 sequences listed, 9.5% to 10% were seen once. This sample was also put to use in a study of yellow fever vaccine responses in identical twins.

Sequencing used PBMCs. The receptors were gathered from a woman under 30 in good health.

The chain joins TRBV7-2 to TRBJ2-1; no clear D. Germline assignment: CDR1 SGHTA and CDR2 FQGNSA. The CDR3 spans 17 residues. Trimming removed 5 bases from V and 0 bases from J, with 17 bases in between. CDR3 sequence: CASSKDAILISYNEQFF. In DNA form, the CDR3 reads TGTGCCAGCAGCAAGGATGCGATTCTGATCTCCTACAATGAGCAGTTCTTC.

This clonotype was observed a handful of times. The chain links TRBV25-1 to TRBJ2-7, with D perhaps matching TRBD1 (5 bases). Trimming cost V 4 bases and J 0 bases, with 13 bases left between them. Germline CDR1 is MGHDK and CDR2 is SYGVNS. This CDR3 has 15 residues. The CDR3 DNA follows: TGTGCCAGCAGTGGGACGGACAAAAGCTCCTACGAGCAGTACTTC. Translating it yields CASSGTDKSSYEQYF.

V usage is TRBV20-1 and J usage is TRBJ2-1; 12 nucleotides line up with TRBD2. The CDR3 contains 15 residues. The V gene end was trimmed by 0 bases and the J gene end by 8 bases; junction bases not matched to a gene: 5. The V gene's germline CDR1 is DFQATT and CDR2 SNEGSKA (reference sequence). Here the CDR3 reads CSAREPSGRAYEQFF. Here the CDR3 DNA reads TGCAGTGCTAGAGAACCTAGCGGGAGGGCCTATGAGCAGTTCTTC.

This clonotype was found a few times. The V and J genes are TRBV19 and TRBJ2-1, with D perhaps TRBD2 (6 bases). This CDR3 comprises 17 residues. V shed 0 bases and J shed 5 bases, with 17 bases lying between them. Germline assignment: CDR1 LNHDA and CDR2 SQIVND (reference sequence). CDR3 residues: CASSIDKAGKVNNEQFF. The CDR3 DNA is TGTGCCAGTAGTATAGATAAGGCGGGAAAAGTAAACAATGAGCAGTTCTTC.

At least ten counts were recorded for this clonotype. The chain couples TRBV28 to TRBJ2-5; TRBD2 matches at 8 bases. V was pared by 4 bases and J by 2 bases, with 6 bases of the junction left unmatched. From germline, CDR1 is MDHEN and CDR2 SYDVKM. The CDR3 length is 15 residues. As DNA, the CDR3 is TGTGCCAGCAGTTCCGGGGGGGAGGGGCAAGAGACCCAGTACTTC. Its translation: CASSSGGEGQETQYF. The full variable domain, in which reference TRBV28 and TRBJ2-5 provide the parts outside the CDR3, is DVKVTQSSRYLVKRTGEKVFLECVQDMDHENMFWYRQDPGLGLRLIYFSYDVKMKEKGDIPEGYSVSREKKERFSLILESASTNQTSMYLCASSSGGEGQETQYFGPGTRLLVL.

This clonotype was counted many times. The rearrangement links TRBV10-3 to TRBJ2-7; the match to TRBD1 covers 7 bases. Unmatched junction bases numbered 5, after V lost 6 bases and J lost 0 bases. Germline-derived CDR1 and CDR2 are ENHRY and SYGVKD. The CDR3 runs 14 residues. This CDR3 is CAISLGQSSYEQYF. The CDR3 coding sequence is TGTGCCATCAGCCTGGGACAGAGCTCCTACGAGCAGTACTTC.

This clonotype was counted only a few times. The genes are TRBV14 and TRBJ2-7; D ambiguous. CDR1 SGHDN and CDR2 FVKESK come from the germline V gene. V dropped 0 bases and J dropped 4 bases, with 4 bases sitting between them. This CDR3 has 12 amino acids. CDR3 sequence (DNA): TGTGCCAGCAGCCAAGAATGGTACGAGCAGTACTTC. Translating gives CASSQEWYEQYF.

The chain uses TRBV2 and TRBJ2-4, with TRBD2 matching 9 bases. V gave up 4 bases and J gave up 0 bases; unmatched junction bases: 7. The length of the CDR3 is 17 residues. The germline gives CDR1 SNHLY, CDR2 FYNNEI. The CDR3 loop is CASSVYSGSLAKNIQYF. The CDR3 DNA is TGTGCCAGCAGTGTATATAGCGGGAGTTTAGCCAAAAACATTCAGTACTTC. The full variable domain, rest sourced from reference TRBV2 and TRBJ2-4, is EPEVTQTPSHQVTQMGQEVILRCVPISNHLYFYWYRQILGQKVEFLVSFYNNEISEKSEIFDDQFSVERPDGSNFTLKIRSTKLEDSAMYFCASSVYSGSLAKNIQYFGAGTRLSVL.